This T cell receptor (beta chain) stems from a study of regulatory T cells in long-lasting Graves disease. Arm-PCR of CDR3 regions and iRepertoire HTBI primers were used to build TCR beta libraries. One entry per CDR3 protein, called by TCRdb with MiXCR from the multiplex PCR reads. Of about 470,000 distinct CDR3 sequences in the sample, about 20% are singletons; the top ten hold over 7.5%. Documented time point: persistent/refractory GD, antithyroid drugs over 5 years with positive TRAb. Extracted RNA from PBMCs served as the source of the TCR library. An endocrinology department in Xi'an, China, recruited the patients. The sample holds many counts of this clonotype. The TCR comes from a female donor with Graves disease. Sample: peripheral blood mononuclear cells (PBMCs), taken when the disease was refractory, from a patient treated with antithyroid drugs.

Here the CDR3 reads CASSPYVSLKQYF. For the CDR3, the DNA is TGTGCCAGCAGCCCCTATGTTTCCCTCAAGCAGTACTTC. The V call is TRBV2, the J call TRBJ2-7; D gene uncertain. In germline, CDR1 is SNHLY, CDR2 FYNNEI. The ends were cut back, 6 bases at V and 8 bases at J, with 17 bases in the middle. The CDR3 extends over 13 amino acids.